This TCR beta chain emerged from a study of beta chain features in type 1 diabetes. Study outcomes and limitations: Among all four CD4+ subsets, Type 1 diabetes patients had TCRB CDR3s that were moderately but significantly shorter.

Isolated RNA was reverse transcribed in full, so expressed TCRB transcripts were sequenced. Sequencing was performed with immunoSEQ multiplex PCR; in TCRdb, only in-frame clones are kept and a portion is missing. The table records about half a million clones, 10% to 12% of them present only once. The V end was cut by 6 bases, the J end by 3 bases, with 12 bases between. The CDR3 is 13 amino acids. Germline V lookup: CDR1 MNHEY, CDR2 SVGAGI. This clone was detected a few times. As yet, its antigen is unknown. Central memory, naive, regulatory and stem cell-like memory CD4+ cells were sorted by CD45RO/CCR7/CD25/CD127/CD95/CD27. Purity of each sorted population was above 98%.

The clonotype comes from a woman between 18 and 29 years old in good health. Sequenced material: naive CD4+ T cells from blood. The chain couples TRBV6-5 to TRBJ2-7, with D unclear. CDR3 in amino acids: CASRPIHYYEQYF. The CDR3 bases are TGTGCCAGCAGACCTATTCACTACTACGAGCAGTACTTC.